One and the same sample provided the 5 T cell receptor beta chains below, sequenced in a study of post-analysis software for immune sequencing data (dated by TCRdb to 2014 to 2015). Broad study findings and their caveats: Significantly higher frequencies in patients than in controls were found for roughly 5 TRBV segments, including TRBV5-6, TRBV5-1 and TRBV20-1.

These receptors are not linked to any known antigen. Libraries came from PCR. The sample was run on an Illumina HiSeq 2500. Unique molecular identifiers were incorporated into TCR beta cDNA libraries to reduce PCR and sequencing biases. TCRdb reworked the public reads: Q25 trimming with fastp, MiXCR clone assembly, productive beta chains retained. CDR3 protein sequences are deduplicated, and each keeps its most common genes and DNA. The sample table lists approximately 160,000 distinct CDR3 sequences, about 29% of them with a count of one. Clones ranked in the top ten supply approximately 1.5% of the sample. Sequenced sample: blood. The receptor set was obtained from a girl aged 5-17 years with multiple sclerosis.

This clonotype was seen at least ten times. The chain is built from TRBV29-1 and TRBJ2-3; 7 bases align to TRBD1. Trimming took 6 bases from V and 2 from J; bases not matched to a gene: 8. CDR1 and CDR2 (germline): SQVTM, ANQGSEA. This CDR3 comprises 14 residues. The CDR3 here is CSVENRGSTDTQYF. In DNA, the CDR3 is TGCAGCGTCGAAAACAGGGGCTCCACAGATACGCAGTATTTT.

The J gene is TRBJ2-1, the V gene TRBV20-1; a weak D match, TRBD2 (6 bases). CDR1 and CDR2 (germline): DFQATT, SNEGSKA (reference sequence). V lost 1 base and J 7 bases, leaving 20 bases between the germline ends. The CDR3 runs to 16 residues. The CDR3 here is CSARGASYGRLNEQFF. DNA of the CDR3: TGCAGTGCTAGAGGGGCATCGTACGGGAGATTGAATGAGCAGTTCTTC.

This clonotype showed up many times. The chain joins TRBV6-5 to TRBJ1-2; D gene unclear. The length of the CDR3 is 14 residues. Trimming removed 2 bases at V and 0 bases at J, with 7 bases between. Germline values: CDR1 MNHEY, CDR2 SVGAGI. CDR3 DNA sequence: TGTGCCAGCAGTTACCTTGCTACTAACTATGGCTACACCTTC. Protein product: CASSYLATNYGYTF.

There are a few counts of this clonotype. This rearrangement joins TRBV4-2 to TRBJ1-1; D call uncertain. The V end lost 4 bases, the J end lost 4 bases, and 7 bases lay between the germline ends. This CDR3 comprises 12 residues. CDR1 LGHNA and CDR2 YNFKEQ come from the germline V gene. As DNA, the CDR3 is TGTGCCAGCAGCCCTAAGGGCACTGAAGCTTTCTTT. Residues: CASSPKGTEAFF.

This clonotype came up many times. This chain uses TRBV4-2 with TRBJ2-7; 9 bases align to TRBD1. The CDR3 has 14 residues. CDR1 is LGHNA and CDR2 is YNFKEQ in the germline V gene. V lost 5 bases, J lost 5 bases, and 7 bases stayed unmatched. CDR3 sequence reads: CASSTGGLGNEQYF. CDR3 in DNA: TGTGCCAGCAGCACAGGGGGCCTAGGGAACGAGCAGTACTTC.